This TCR beta chain was found in a study of post-analysis software for immune sequencing data. General study findings and limits: Among five TRBV segments more frequent in patients than controls were TRBV5-6, TRBV5-1 and TRBV20-1.

Sequencing libraries made from TCR beta cDNA carried unique molecular identifiers. MiXCR was run by TCRdb on the PCR reads, yielding one entry per CDR3 protein. Of about 560,000 distinct CDR3 sequences listed, 44% are singletons. Trimming cost V 3 bases and J 0 bases, with 12 bases left between them. Germline CDR1 reads LGHNA; CDR2 reads YNFKEQ. The CDR3 has 16 amino acids. This clonotype was observed a handful of times. The antigen remains unidentified. The specimen was blood. The origin of this receptor is a girl under 18 with multiple sclerosis. V usage is TRBV4-2 and J usage is TRBJ2-4, with D possibly TRBD2 on 6 matching bases. The CDR3 DNA follows: TGTGCCAGCAGCCATGATAGCGGACTAGCCAAAAACATTCAGTACTTC. Its protein product is CASSHDSGLAKNIQYF.